Each of the 26 T cell receptor beta chains below was sequenced from the same sample in a study of early T cells in non-severe SARS-CoV-2 infection. TCRdb re-called the 5' RACE reads through MiXCR, storing one row per CDR3 protein. The repertoire holds over 90,000 distinct CDR3 sequences, with 9.5% to 15% as singletons. The sequenced sample was whole blood, obtained at baseline. These TCRs come from an adult who was a healthcare worker with PCR-confirmed SARS-CoV-2 infection or an uninfected control (not recorded which).

This chain connects TRBV5-4 to TRBJ2-3; 11 bases are shared with TRBD2. Germline V gives CDR1 SGHNT, CDR2 YYREEE (reference sequence). CDR3 length: 16 amino acids. With V trimmed by 4 bases and J by 4 bases, 8 bases remained unmatched. The CDR3 loop reads CASSPRLAGRADTQYF. Here the CDR3 DNA reads TGTGCCAGCAGCCCGAGACTAGCGGGGAGGGCAGATACGCAGTATTTT.

The chain recombines TRBV3-1 with TRBJ2-3, with TRBD2 matching 10 bases. The J segment lost 6 bases and the V segment lost 0 bases, leaving 12 bases of the junction unmatched. From germline, CDR1 is LGHDT and CDR2 YNNKEL (reference sequence). This CDR3 has 18 amino acids. CDR3: CASSQEIGLAGAGDTQYF. In DNA, the CDR3 is TGTGCCAGCAGCCAAGAAATAGGGCTAGCGGGGGCCGGGGATACGCAGTATTTT.

This clonotype was recorded a few times. This chain links TRBV20-1 with TRBJ2-5; TRBD2 matches at 7 bases. CDR1 is DFQATT, CDR2 SNEGSKA, per germline (reference sequence). The trim removed 4 bases at V and 5 bases at J, leaving 13 bases unmatched. The CDR3 consists of 15 residues. The CDR3 spells CSATWEGLGVETQYF. The CDR3 nucleotides read TGCAGTGCTACGTGGGAGGGCCTGGGGGTTGAGACCCAGTACTTC.

Regarding this clonotype: At one end, the junction sequence differs from germline, possibly due to a read error. In DNA, the CDR3 is TGTGTCAGCAGCCGCAGCCCTAACTACGAGCAGTACTTC. Translating gives CVSSRSPNYEQYF. The V gene is TRBV11-2, the J gene TRBJ2-7; D gene ambiguous. This CDR3 is 13 amino acids long. CDR1 SGHAT and CDR2 FQNNGV come from the germline V gene.

This clonotype was observed a few times. The chain has TRBV4-1 and TRBJ2-3, with unresolved D. V shed 0 bases and J shed 9 bases, with 13 bases lying between them. This CDR3 comprises 14 residues. Germline CDR1 reads MGHRA; CDR2 reads YSYEKL. CDR3 DNA sequence: TGCGCCAGCAGCCAAGACGCGACCACGGAGACGCAGTATTTT. This sequence encodes CASSQDATTETQYF.

The chain recombines TRBV5-1 with TRBJ2-5; D possibly corresponds to TRBD1 (6 bases). CDR1 and CDR2 (germline): SGHRS, YFSETQ. The CDR3 spans 16 residues. With 0 bases removed from V and 1 base from J, the gap between germline ends came to 13 bases. The CDR3 loop is CASSLAGQLLQETQYF. The CDR3 DNA sequence: TGCGCCAGCAGCTTGGCCGGACAGCTCCTCCAAGAGACCCAGTACTTC.

This chain joins TRBV12-3 or TRBV12-4 and TRBJ1-1; a weak D match, TRBD1 (6 bases). Trimming pared 6 bases from V and 4 bases from J, leaving 15 bases between. CDR3 size: 14 residues. CDR3 bases: TGTGCCAGCAGCACTGAACAGGGTGTCACTGAAGCTTTCTTT. Translating it yields CASSTEQGVTEAFF.

This clonotype was counted only a few times. This sequence joins TRBV5-1 and TRBJ2-2; D is undetermined. Germline loops: CDR1 SGHRS, CDR2 YFSETQ. The CDR3 has 16 residues. V was trimmed by 4 bases and J by 6 bases, leaving 19 bases between them. The CDR3 reads CASSPGDLSLAGELFF. In nucleotides, the CDR3 is TGCGCCAGCAGCCCGGGCGATCTTAGTTTAGCCGGGGAGCTGTTTTTT.

This clonotype was recorded many times. The gene calls are TRBV15 and TRBJ1-4; no firm D call. The CDR3 sequence is 16 residues long. Trimming took off 0 bases at V and 7 bases at J, with 15 bases between the two ends. CDR1 and CDR2 (germline): LNHNV, YYDKDF (reference sequence). The CDR3: CATSRDREEGSEKLFF. CDR3 nucleotides: TGTGCCACCAGCAGAGATCGCGAGGAGGGAAGTGAAAAACTGTTTTTT.

About this clonotype: A clone one base away is much larger, so this may be a read error. The chain joins TRBV4-2 to TRBJ2-4, with a weak D call TRBD1 (6 bases). The CDR3 is 15 amino acids. The germline gives CDR1 LGHNA, CDR2 YNFKEQ. The DNA of the CDR3 is TGTGCCAGCAGCCCTACAGGGTCGGGCAAAATCATTCAGTACTTC. Translation: CASSPTGSGKIIQYF.

This clonotype occurred a few times. This chain connects TRBV3-1 to TRBJ1-4; no definite D call. CDR1 is LGHDT and CDR2 is YNNKEL in the germline V gene (reference sequence). This CDR3 has 15 residues. V dropped 0 bases and J dropped 4 bases, with 9 bases sitting between them. CDR3 coding DNA: TGTGCCAGCAGCCAAGACCGGGTGTTTAATGAAAAACTGTTTTTT. It encodes CASSQDRVFNEKLFF.

This clonotype was recorded many times. The rearrangement links TRBV3-1 to TRBJ2-5; 13 positions match TRBD2. The CDR3 runs to 15 residues. CDR1 is LGHDT, CDR2 YNNKEL, per germline (reference sequence). V lost 4 bases and J lost 6; bases outside the gene matches: 5. The CDR3 loop is CASSLLAGGLKTQYF. CDR3 DNA sequence: TGTGCCAGCAGCCTACTAGCGGGGGGGCTTAAGACCCAGTACTTC.

This clonotype was seen many times. The CDR3 region has the DNA TGCGCCAGCAGCTTGACACTAGCGGACGAAGAGACCCAGTACTTC. Translation gives CASSLTLADEETQYF. The gene calls are TRBV5-1 and TRBJ2-5; 8 bases match TRBD2. The V segment lost 1 base and the J segment 3 bases; nucleotides outside the gene matches: 5. Germline loops: CDR1 SGHRS, CDR2 YFSETQ. This CDR3 has 15 residues.

This clonotype was detected ten times or more. The rearrangement uses TRBV29-1 and TRBJ1-5; 7 bases match TRBD1. V lost 6 bases, J lost 2 bases, and 7 bases stayed unmatched. The CDR3 loop spans 14 amino acids. Germline loops: CDR1 SQVTM, CDR2 ANQGSEA. The CDR3 DNA sequence: TGCAGCGTGCAACCCGGGACAGGCAATCAGCCCCAGCATTTT. Translated: CSVQPGTGNQPQHF.

This clonotype has at least ten counts. J is TRBJ2-1 and V is TRBV12-5; a possible D gene is TRBD2 (6 bases). Trimming cost V 7 bases and J 3 bases, with 13 bases left between them. The germline gives CDR1 LGHNT, CDR2 FRNRAP. This CDR3 region has 14 residues. CDR3 nucleotides: TGTGCTAGTGCTCGATTTAGCGGCTACAATGAGCAGTTCTTC. It codes for CASARFSGYNEQFF.

Remarks on this clonotype: The junction and the germline gene differ at one end; a read error may be behind it. The V and J genes are TRBV11-3 and TRBJ2-2, with a weak D call TRBD1 (6 bases). The CDR3 totals 15 residues. The germline V gene encodes CDR1 SGHNT and CDR2 YENEEA. This chain's CDR3 is CASTHLGQFTRELFF. CDR3 nucleotides: TGTGCCAGCACCCACTTAGGACAGTTCACCAGGGAGCTGTTTTTT.

The chain combines TRBV12-3 or TRBV12-4 with TRBJ1-1, with TRBD1 matching 9 bases. Germline trimming cut 6 bases from V and 6 bases from J; bases unmatched to any gene: 11. This CDR3 has 15 residues. The DNA of the CDR3 is TGTGCCAGCAGCTATACAGGGGGCGCTTGGGCTGAAGCTTTCTTT. Its protein is CASSYTGGAWAEAFF.

In this sample, this clonotype turned up many times. V usage is TRBV28 and J usage is TRBJ2-7, with D possibly called TRBD1 or TRBD2 (6 bases each). CDR3 size: 14 residues. Per germline, CDR1 MDHEN and CDR2 SYDVKM. Trimming stripped 6 bases from V and 3 bases from J, with 15 bases between. CDR3 sequence: CASRTRGVYYEQYF. CDR3 DNA sequence: TGTGCCAGCAGAACTAGGGGGGTCTACTACGAGCAGTACTTC. Looking up the rest from reference TRBV28 and TRBJ2-7 gives the full variable domain: DVKVTQSSRYLVKRTGEKVFLECVQDMDHENMFWYRQDPGLGLRLIYFSYDVKMKEKGDIPEGYSVSREKKERFSLILESASTNQTSMYLCASRTRGVYYEQYFGPGTRLTVT.

This clonotype was counted between two and nine times. The chain employs TRBV12-3 or TRBV12-4 and TRBJ2-7; D not resolved. V lost 6 bases to trimming and J lost 3 bases, with 18 bases between them. This CDR3 is built from 15 residues. The CDR3 here is CASSQNDPEVYEQYF. As DNA, the CDR3 is TGTGCCAGCAGCCAAAACGATCCCGAAGTCTACGAGCAGTACTTC.

The V gene is TRBV7-9, the J gene TRBJ2-7; TRBD1 aligns across 7 bases. The CDR3 spans 15 residues. CDR1 and CDR2 from the germline V gene are SEHNR and FQNEAQ (reference sequence). V lost 3 bases to trimming and J lost 5 bases; unmatched junction nucleotides: 10. CDR3 nucleotide sequence: TGTGCCAGCAGCTTCACCGGGACAGCAAACGACGAGCAGTACTTC. It encodes CASSFTGTANDEQYF.

This clonotype was observed a few times. The rearrangement links TRBV4-1 to TRBJ2-2, with D perhaps given as TRBD1 or TRBD2 (6 bases each). The germline V gene has CDR1 MGHRA and CDR2 YSYEKL. V was trimmed by 0 bases and J by 9 bases, leaving 20 bases between them. The CDR3 extends over 17 amino acids. The DNA of the CDR3 is TGCGCCAGCAGCCAAGAAAAAGGGGGAGGATCCGATTGGGAGCTGTTTTTT. Amino acid sequence: CASSQEKGGGSDWELFF.

This clonotype was picked up a small number of times. The V and J genes are TRBV5-1 and TRBJ2-7; D unresolved. This CDR3 has 15 amino acids. In germline, CDR1 is SGHRS, CDR2 YFSETQ. Trimming took off 0 bases at V and 1 base at J, with 11 bases between the two ends. The CDR3, as DNA: TGCGCCAGCAGCTTGGGGGATACTGGTTCCTACGAGCAGTACTTC. Protein sequence: CASSLGDTGSYEQYF.

This clonotype has only a few counts. The V and J genes are TRBV20-1 and TRBJ2-1; 15 nucleotides agree with TRBD2. V was pared by 3 bases and J by 0 bases, with 9 bases of the junction left unmatched. This CDR3 comprises 19 residues. The germline V gene has CDR1 DFQATT and CDR2 SNEGSKA (reference sequence). CDR3: CSASRPGLAGGASYNEQFF. Here the CDR3 DNA reads TGCAGTGCTAGTAGGCCGGGACTAGCGGGAGGAGCCTCCTACAATGAGCAGTTCTTC.

The chain joins TRBV7-6 to TRBJ2-7, with D maybe TRBD2 (5 bases). Germline loops: CDR1 SGHVS, CDR2 FNYEAQ. The CDR3 extends over 14 amino acids. V was pared by 5 bases and J by 3 bases, with 14 bases between. The CDR3 bases are TGTGCCAGCAGCCCTTCCGGACTCATCTACGAGCAGTACTTC. It translates to CASSPSGLIYEQYF.

CDR3 protein: CSALGTVLAYTDTQYF. Here the CDR3 DNA reads TGCAGTGCCCTGGGCACTGTACTAGCCTACACAGATACGCAGTATTTT. This chain connects TRBV20-1 to TRBJ2-3, with TRBD2 as a possible D gene (6 bases). Per germline, CDR1 DFQATT and CDR2 SNEGSKA (reference sequence). Trimming stripped 6 bases from V and 2 bases from J, with 21 bases between. This CDR3 comprises 16 residues.

The chain combines TRBV2 with TRBJ2-7; D is ambiguous. The CDR3 extends over 12 amino acids. CDR1 is SNHLY and CDR2 is FYNNEI in the germline V gene. Deletions cut 7 bases from V and 2 bases from J, with 9 bases between. CDR3 coding DNA: TGTGCCAGCAATGGGGAACCCTACGAGCAGTACTTC. Protein: CASNGEPYEQYF. Using reference TRBV2 and TRBJ2-7 for the parts outside the CDR3, the full variable domain is EPEVTQTPSHQVTQMGQEVILRCVPISNHLYFYWYRQILGQKVEFLVSFYNNEISEKSEIFDDQFSVERPDGSNFTLKIRSTKLEDSAMYFCASNGEPYEQYFGPGTRLTVT.